This T cell receptor beta chain was found in a study of blood T cell repertoires in COVID-19. Whole-study context: PBMCs, B-cell-depleted T cells, or T cells provided the cDNA or gDNA that made up the material.

V was trimmed by 3 bases and J by 7 bases, leaving 6 bases between them. Germline-derived CDR1 and CDR2 are SEHNR and FQNEAQ (reference sequence). The CDR3 loop spans 12 amino acids. Data came from immunoSEQ multiplex PCR; TCRdb stores just in-frame clones and leaves some out. The table records around 160,000 clones, roughly 76% of them present only once. Input material: peripheral blood. The sequence came from a human donor with acute or convalescent COVID-19. The donor label of this sample is uncertain. The chain uses TRBV7-9 and TRBJ2-2; unclear D gene. CDR3 nucleotides: TGTGCCAGCAGCTTCCCCAGCGGGGAGCTGTTTTTT. Its protein product is CASSFPSGELFF.